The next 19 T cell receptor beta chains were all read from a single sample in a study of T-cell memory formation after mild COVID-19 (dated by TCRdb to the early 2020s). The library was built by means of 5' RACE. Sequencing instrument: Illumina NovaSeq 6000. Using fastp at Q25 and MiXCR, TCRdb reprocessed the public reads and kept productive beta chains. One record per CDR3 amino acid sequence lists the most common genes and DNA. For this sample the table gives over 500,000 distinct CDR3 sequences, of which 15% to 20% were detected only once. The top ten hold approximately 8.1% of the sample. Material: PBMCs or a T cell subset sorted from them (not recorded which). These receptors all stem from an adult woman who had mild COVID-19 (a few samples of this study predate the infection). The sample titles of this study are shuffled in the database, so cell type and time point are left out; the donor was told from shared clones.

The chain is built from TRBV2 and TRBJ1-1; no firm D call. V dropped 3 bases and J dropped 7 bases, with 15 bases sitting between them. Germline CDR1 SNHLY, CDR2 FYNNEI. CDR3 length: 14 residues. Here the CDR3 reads CASSDAGLTFEAFF. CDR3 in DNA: TGTGCCAGCAGTGATGCAGGCCTAACTTTTGAAGCTTTCTTT. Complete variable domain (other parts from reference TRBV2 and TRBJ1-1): EPEVTQTPSHQVTQMGQEVILRCVPISNHLYFYWYRQILGQKVEFLVSFYNNEISEKSEIFDDQFSVERPDGSNFTLKIRSTKLEDSAMYFCASSDAGLTFEAFFGQGTRLTVV.

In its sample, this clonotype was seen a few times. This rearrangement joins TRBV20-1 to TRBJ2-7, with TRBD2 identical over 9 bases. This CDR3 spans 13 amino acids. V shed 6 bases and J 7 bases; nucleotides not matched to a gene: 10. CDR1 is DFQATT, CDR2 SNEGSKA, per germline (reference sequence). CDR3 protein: CSAERAGGREQYF. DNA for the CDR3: TGCAGTGCCGAGCGTGCGGGAGGGAGGGAGCAGTACTTC.

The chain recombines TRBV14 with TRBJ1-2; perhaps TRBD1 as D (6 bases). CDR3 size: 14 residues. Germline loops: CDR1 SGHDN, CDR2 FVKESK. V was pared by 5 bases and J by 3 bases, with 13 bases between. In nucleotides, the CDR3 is TGTGCCAGCAGCGTCCAGGGGCGCCACTATGGCTACACCTTC. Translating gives CASSVQGRHYGYTF.

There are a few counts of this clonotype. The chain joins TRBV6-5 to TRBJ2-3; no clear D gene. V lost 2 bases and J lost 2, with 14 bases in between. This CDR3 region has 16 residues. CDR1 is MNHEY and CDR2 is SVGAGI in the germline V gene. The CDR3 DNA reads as TGTGCCAGCAGTTACGGTGGAACTATTACCACAGATACGCAGTATTTT. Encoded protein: CASSYGGTITTDTQYF.

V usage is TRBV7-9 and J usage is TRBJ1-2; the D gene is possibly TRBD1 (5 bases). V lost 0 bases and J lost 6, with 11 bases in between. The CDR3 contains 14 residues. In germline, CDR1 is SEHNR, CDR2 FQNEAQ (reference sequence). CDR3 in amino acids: CASSLAPEGDGYTF. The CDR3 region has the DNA TGTGCCAGCAGCTTAGCTCCCGAAGGGGATGGCTACACCTTC. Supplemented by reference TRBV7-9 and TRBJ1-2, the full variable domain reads DTGVSQNPRHKITKRGQNVTFRCDPISEHNRLYWYRQTLGQGPEFLTYFQNEAQLEKSRLLSDRFSAERPKGSFSTLEIQRTEQGDSAMYLCASSLAPEGDGYTFGSGTRLTVV.

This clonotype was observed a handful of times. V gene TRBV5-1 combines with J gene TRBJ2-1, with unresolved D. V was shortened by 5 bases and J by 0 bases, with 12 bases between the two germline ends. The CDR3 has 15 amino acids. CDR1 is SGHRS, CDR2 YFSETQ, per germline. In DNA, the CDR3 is TGCGCCAGCAGTCAGGACGTTAGCTCCTACAATGAGCAGTTCTTC. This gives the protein CASSQDVSSYNEQFF.

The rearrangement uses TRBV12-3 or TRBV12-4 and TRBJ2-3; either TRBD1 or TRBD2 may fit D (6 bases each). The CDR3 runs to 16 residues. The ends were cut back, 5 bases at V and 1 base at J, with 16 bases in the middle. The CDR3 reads CASSATAEGGTDTQYF. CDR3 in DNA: TGTGCCAGCAGTGCTACCGCGGAGGGGGGCACAGATACGCAGTATTTT.

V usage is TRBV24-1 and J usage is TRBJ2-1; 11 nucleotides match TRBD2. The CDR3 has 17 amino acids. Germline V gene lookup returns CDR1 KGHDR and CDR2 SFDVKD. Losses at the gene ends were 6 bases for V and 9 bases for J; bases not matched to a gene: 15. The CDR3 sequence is CATSSLTSGSALPEQFF. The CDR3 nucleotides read TGTGCCACCAGTTCACTTACTAGCGGGAGCGCTCTTCCTGAGCAGTTCTTC.

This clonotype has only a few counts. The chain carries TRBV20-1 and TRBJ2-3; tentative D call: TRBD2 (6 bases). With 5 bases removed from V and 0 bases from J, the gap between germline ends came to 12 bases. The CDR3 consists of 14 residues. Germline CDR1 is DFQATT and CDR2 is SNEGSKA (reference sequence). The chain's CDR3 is CSAPGGWSTDTQYF. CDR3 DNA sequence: TGCAGTGCTCCAGGAGGGTGGAGCACAGATACGCAGTATTTT.

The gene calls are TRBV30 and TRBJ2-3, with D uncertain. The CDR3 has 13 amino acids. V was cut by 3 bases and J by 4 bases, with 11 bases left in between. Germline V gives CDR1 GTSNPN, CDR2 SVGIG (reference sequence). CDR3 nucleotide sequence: TGTGCCTGGAGAGTAGCTGGCGCAGATACGCAGTATTTT. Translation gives CAWRVAGADTQYF.

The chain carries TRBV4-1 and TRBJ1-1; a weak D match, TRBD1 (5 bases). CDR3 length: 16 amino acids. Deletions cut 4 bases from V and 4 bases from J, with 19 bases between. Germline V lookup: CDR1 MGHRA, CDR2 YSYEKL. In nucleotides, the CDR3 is TGCGCCAGCAGCCCAGGCCCCCCCGACAGTTTCACTGAAGCTTTCTTT. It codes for CASSPGPPDSFTEAFF.

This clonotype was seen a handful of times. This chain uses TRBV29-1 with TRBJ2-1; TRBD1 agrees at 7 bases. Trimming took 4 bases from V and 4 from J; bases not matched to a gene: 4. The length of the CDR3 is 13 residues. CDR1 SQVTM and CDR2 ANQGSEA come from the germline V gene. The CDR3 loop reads CSVGQGVYNEQFF. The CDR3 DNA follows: TGCAGCGTTGGACAGGGAGTATACAATGAGCAGTTCTTC.

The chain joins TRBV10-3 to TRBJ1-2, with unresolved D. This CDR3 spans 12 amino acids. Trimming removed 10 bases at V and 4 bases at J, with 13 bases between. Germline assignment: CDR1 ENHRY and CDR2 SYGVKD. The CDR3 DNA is TGTGCCACGAAGCACGACGGCTATGGCTACACCTTC. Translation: CATKHDGYGYTF.

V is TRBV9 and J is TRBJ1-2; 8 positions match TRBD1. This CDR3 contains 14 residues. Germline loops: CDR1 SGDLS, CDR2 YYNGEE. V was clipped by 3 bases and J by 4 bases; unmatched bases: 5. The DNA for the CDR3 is TGTGCCAGCAGCGGGGACAGGACGGGCTATGGCTACACCTTC. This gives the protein CASSGDRTGYGYTF.

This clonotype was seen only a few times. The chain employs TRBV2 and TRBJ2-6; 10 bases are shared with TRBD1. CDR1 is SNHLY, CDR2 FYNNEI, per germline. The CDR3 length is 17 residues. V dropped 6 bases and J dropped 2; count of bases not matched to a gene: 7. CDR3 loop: CASRAGTGVAGANVLTF. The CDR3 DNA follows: TGTGCCAGCAGAGCCGGGACAGGGGTTGCTGGGGCCAACGTCCTGACTTTC.

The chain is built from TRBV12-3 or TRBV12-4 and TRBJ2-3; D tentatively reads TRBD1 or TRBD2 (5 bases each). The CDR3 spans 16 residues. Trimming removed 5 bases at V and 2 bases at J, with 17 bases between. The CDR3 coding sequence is TGTGCCAGCAGTCCCCGCCGGGACGGAATCACAGATACGCAGTATTTT. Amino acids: CASSPRRDGITDTQYF.

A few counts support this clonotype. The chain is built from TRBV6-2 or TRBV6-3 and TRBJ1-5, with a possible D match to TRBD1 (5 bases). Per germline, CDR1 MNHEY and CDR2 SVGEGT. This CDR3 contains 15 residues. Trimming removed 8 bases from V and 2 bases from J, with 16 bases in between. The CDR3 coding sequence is TGTGCCAGCTGGGCGAGCCCGGGGGGCAATCAGCCCCAGCATTTT. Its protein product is CASWASPGGNQPQHF.

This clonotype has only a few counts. CDR3 loop: CASNDRATDTQYF. CDR3 in DNA: TGTGCCAGCAACGACAGAGCCACAGATACGCAGTATTTT. The genes are TRBV6-2 or TRBV6-3 and TRBJ2-3; D possibly corresponds to TRBD1 (5 bases). The CDR3 extends over 13 amino acids. The germline V gene encodes CDR1 MNHEY and CDR2 SVGEGT. Trimming removed 7 bases at V and 2 bases at J, with 10 bases between.

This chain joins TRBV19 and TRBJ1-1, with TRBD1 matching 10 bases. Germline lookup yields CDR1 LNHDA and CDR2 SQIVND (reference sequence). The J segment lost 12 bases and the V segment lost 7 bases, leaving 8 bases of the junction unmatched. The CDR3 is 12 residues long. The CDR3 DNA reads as TGTGCCAGTACCGACAGGGGGCGCACGACTTTCTTT. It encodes CASTDRGRTTFF.